This T cell receptor (beta chain) derives from a study of T cell responses to AZD1222 COVID-19 vaccine. Across the study: Second-dose groups at about 4 or about 12 weeks were pooled.

Germline CDR1 is SGDLS and CDR2 is YYNGEE. The CDR3 covers 10 residues. V was trimmed by 3 bases and J by 7 bases, leaving 2 bases between them. A note on this clone: Antigen unknown.

This table comes from immunoSEQ multiplex PCR, and its TCRdb copy is limited to in-frame clones, with some not included. Of some 55,000 clones listed, roughly 90% are singletons. Study results and caveats: Donors were chiefly white British, with a greater number of females, and clonal diversity was perhaps underestimated. Spike as a whole was targeted by vaccine-associated CD4 TCRs, dominant at 160-218 and 743-854.

The clonotype was recovered from an adult in good health. Sample: peripheral blood, taken on day 0 of AZD1222 vaccination. V gene TRBV9 combines with J gene TRBJ2-1; D uncertain. CDR3 nucleotides: TGTGCCAGCAGCGGGAATGAGCAGTTCTTC. Protein: CASSGNEQFF.